The 26 T cell receptor beta chains below come from one sample, sequenced in a study of cytomegalovirus exposure and HLA in healthy donors. Use of 60 Vbeta and 13 Jbeta primers characterized the PCR. TCRdb's table, derived via immunoSEQ multiplex PCR, lists solely in-frame clones and lacks some. This sample has over 95,000 clones, with roughly 76% found just once. Sequencing was performed on PBMCs. The source is a woman between 35 and 50 years old in good health and CMV-seropositive.

The sample holds a few counts of this clone. The chain carries TRBV5-6 and TRBJ1-6; D possibly corresponds to TRBD1 (6 bases). Germline V CDR1 and CDR2: SGHDT, YYEEEE. This CDR3 has 16 amino acids. Trimming left V 1 base short and J 8 bases short, with 16 bases between. CDR3 amino acids: CASSLSGGRGYSPLHF. Written as DNA, the CDR3 is TGTGCCAGCAGCTTGAGCGGAGGGAGGGGGTATTCACCCCTCCACTTT.

The chain is built from TRBV27 and TRBJ2-2; no definite D call. The CDR3 totals 13 residues. CDR1 and CDR2 (germline): MNHEY, SMNVEV (reference sequence). The germline V and J ends were trimmed by 6 bases and 1 base, with 6 bases remaining between them. The CDR3 nucleotides read TGTGCCAGCAGCCCCTGGAACACCGGGGAGCTGTTTTTT. This codes for CASSPWNTGELFF.

This clone was seen a few times. The chain employs TRBV2 and TRBJ1-5; 10 bases fit TRBD1. V lost 8 bases, J lost 2 bases, and 3 bases stayed unmatched. Germline V gene data show CDR1 as SNHLY and CDR2 as FYNNEI. CDR3 length: 14 residues. DNA of the CDR3: TGTGCCAGCGTCGGGACAGGGGGCAATCAGCCCCAGCATTTT. Its translation is CASVGTGGNQPQHF. The variable domain in full, completed from reference TRBV2 and TRBJ1-5, reads EPEVTQTPSHQVTQMGQEVILRCVPISNHLYFYWYRQILGQKVEFLVSFYNNEISEKSEIFDDQFSVERPDGSNFTLKIRSTKLEDSAMYFCASVGTGGNQPQHFGDGTRLSIL.

This chain uses TRBV5-1 with TRBJ1-1; D gene unclear. Germline V gives CDR1 SGHRS, CDR2 YFSETQ. This CDR3 is 14 amino acids long. V was pared by 4 bases and J by 2 bases, with 12 bases between. CDR3 loop: CASSLDLLNTEAFF. The CDR3 DNA reads as TGCGCCAGCAGCCTCGATTTGCTAAACACTGAAGCTTTCTTT.

The chain uses TRBV19 and TRBJ1-5; maybe TRBD1 (5 bases). There are 13 residues in the CDR3. Germline V gene lookup returns CDR1 LNHDA and CDR2 SQIVND (reference sequence). V was cut by 7 bases and J by 2 bases, with 9 bases left in between. In DNA, the CDR3 is TGTGCCAGTATTGGAGGGGGCAATCAGCCCCAGCATTTT. Translating gives CASIGGGNQPQHF. The complete variable domain, with remaining parts taken from reference TRBV19 and TRBJ1-5, reads DGGITQSPKYLFRKEGQNVTLSCEQNLNHDAMYWYRQDPGQGLRLIYYSQIVNDFQKGDIAEGYSVSREKKESFPLTVTSAQKNPTAFYLCASIGGGNQPQHFGDGTRLSIL.

This clone was picked up a small number of times. The chain has TRBV2 and TRBJ1-1; no firm D call. CDR1 and CDR2 (germline): SNHLY, FYNNEI. The CDR3 length is 13 residues. V lost 7 bases to trimming and J lost 1 base, with 10 bases between them. The CDR3 protein is CASIEQKNTEAFF. CDR3 in DNA: TGTGCCAGCATCGAACAGAAGAACACTGAAGCTTTCTTT.

The rearrangement joins TRBV30 to TRBJ1-6; D unclear. From germline, CDR1 is GTSNPN and CDR2 SVGIG (reference sequence). CDR3 length: 15 amino acids. V was trimmed by 5 bases and J by 5 bases, leaving 16 bases between them. The CDR3 sequence: CAWREGVADNSPLHF. The CDR3 nucleotides read TGTGCCTGGCGGGAAGGAGTAGCGGATAATTCACCCCTCCACTTT.

This chain links TRBV10-1 with TRBJ1-2, with 7 bases lining up with TRBD1. The CDR3 has 12 amino acids. V lost 8 bases, J lost 3 bases, and 3 bases stayed unmatched. Germline CDR1 and CDR2: WNHNN and SYGVQD (reference sequence). The chain's CDR3 is CASAQGDYGYTF. CDR3 sequence (DNA): TGCGCCAGCGCCCAGGGGGACTATGGCTACACCTTC.

The rearrangement joins TRBV5-1 to TRBJ2-7; no reliable D call. This CDR3 is built from 14 residues. The germline V and J ends were trimmed by 2 bases and 2 bases, with 11 bases remaining between them. The germline V gene has CDR1 SGHRS and CDR2 YFSETQ. The DNA for the CDR3 is TGCGCCAGCAGCTTTTTTAACAGCCCCTACGAGCAGTACTTC. Encoded protein: CASSFFNSPYEQYF. The variable domain in full, with the rest retrieved from reference TRBV5-1 and TRBJ2-7, is KAGVTQTPRYLIKTRGQQVTLSCSPISGHRSVSWYQQTPGQGLQFLFEYFSETQRNKGNFPGRFSGRQFSNSRSEMNVSTLELGDSALYLCASSFFNSPYEQYFGPGTRLTVT.

The chain uses TRBV10-3 and TRBJ2-3; 13 bases are a match to TRBD2. The CDR3 has 16 residues. The germline gives CDR1 ENHRY, CDR2 SYGVKD. Trimming took 2 bases from V and 2 from J; bases not matched to a gene: 1. In DNA, the CDR3 is TGTGCCATCAGTGAGGGACTAGCGGGAGCCACAGATACGCAGTATTTT. This gives the protein CAISEGLAGATDTQYF.

J is TRBJ1-6 and V is TRBV7-9; D uncertain. Germline values: CDR1 SEHNR, CDR2 FQNEAQ (reference sequence). V gave up 4 bases and J gave up 5 bases, with 12 bases separating them. This CDR3 is 15 amino acids long. The CDR3 DNA is TGTGCCAGCAGCTACAGACCTACCGATAATTCACCCCTCCACTTT. It codes for CASSYRPTDNSPLHF.

The V and J genes are TRBV9 and TRBJ1-2, with D perhaps TRBD1 (5 bases). Germline V gene sequence: CDR1 SGDLS, CDR2 YYNGEE. V lost 1 base and J lost 4, with 5 bases in between. The CDR3 runs 12 residues. DNA of the CDR3: TGTGCCAGCAGCGTACAGGGCTATGGCTACACCTTC. Amino acid sequence: CASSVQGYGYTF.

This clone has only a few counts. The gene calls are TRBV5-1 and TRBJ2-5; 7 nucleotides agree with TRBD1. CDR1 is SGHRS, CDR2 YFSETQ, per germline. The CDR3 runs 15 residues. V dropped 2 bases and J dropped 0; count of bases not matched to a gene: 4. The CDR3 nucleotides read TGCGCCAGCAGCTTCGGAGACAGGGACCAAGAGACCCAGTACTTC. Its protein is CASSFGDRDQETQYF.

The chain has TRBV7-2 and TRBJ2-5, with 7 bases lining up with TRBD1. V lost 6 bases, J lost 4 bases, and 11 bases stayed unmatched. This CDR3 comprises 15 residues. The V gene's germline CDR1 is SGHTA and CDR2 FQGNSA. CDR3 DNA sequence: TGTGCCAGCAGTTACCCCGGCAGGGGGAGAGAGACCCAGTACTTC. It translates to CASSYPGRGRETQYF. Supplemented by reference TRBV7-2 and TRBJ2-5, the full variable domain reads GAGVSQSPSNKVTEKGKDVELRCDPISGHTALYWYRQSLGQGLEFLIYFQGNSAPDKSGLPSDRFSAERTGGSVSTLTIQRTQQEDSAVYLCASSYPGRGRETQYFGPGTRLLVL.

This CDR3 is CAISELAGVYEQYF. In DNA form, the CDR3 reads TGTGCCATCAGTGAACTAGCGGGGGTCTACGAGCAGTACTTC. This sequence joins TRBV10-3 and TRBJ2-7; 11 bases are shared with TRBD2. The CDR3 extends over 14 amino acids. V trimming: 3 bases; J trimming: 3 bases; junction bases outside the gene matches: 1. CDR1 and CDR2 (germline): ENHRY, SYGVKD.

This clone came up a few times. J is TRBJ1-2 and V is TRBV29-1; unclear D gene. Germline V lookup: CDR1 SQVTM, CDR2 ANQGSEA. CDR3 size: 14 residues. V shed 1 base and J shed 5 bases, with 14 bases lying between them. CDR3: CSVEGRTSLYGYTF. The DNA of the CDR3 is TGCAGCGTTGAAGGACGGACTTCCCTGTATGGCTACACCTTC.

This chain joins TRBV12-5 and TRBJ1-1; the match to TRBD1 covers 10 bases. After removal of 3 bases from V and 3 bases from J, the junction contained 7 bases not matched to a gene. CDR1 LGHNT and CDR2 FRNRAP come from the germline V gene. The CDR3 is 16 residues long. Here the CDR3 reads CASGFRDRGFDTEAFF. CDR3 DNA sequence: TGTGCTAGTGGTTTTCGGGACAGGGGATTTGACACTGAAGCTTTCTTT.

Details on this clone: At one of its ends the junction is not consistent with the germline gene, which may arise from a read error. The J gene is TRBJ2-5, the V gene TRBV7-7, with TRBD2 matching over 7 bases. The CDR3 extends over 14 amino acids. The germline CDR1 and CDR2 sequences are SSHAT and FNYEAQ (reference sequence). CDR3 DNA sequence: TGTGCTAGCAGCTTAGCGGGCAGCCAAGAGACCCAGTACTTC. Its protein product is CASSLAGSQETQYF.

The chain joins TRBV6-4 to TRBJ1-6; the D is unclear. The CDR3 runs 13 residues. The V gene lost 3 bases and the J gene lost 9 bases, with 9 bases spanning the gap. Germline CDR1 is MRHNA and CDR2 is SNTAGT. Here the CDR3 reads CASSDVSGSPLHF. CDR3 coding DNA: TGTGCCAGCAGTGATGTATCAGGTTCACCCCTCCACTTT.

The chain joins TRBV9 to TRBJ1-1; a weak D match, TRBD1 (5 bases). The CDR3 covers 14 residues. Germline V gives CDR1 SGDLS, CDR2 YYNGEE. V was shortened by 4 bases and J by 1 base, with 11 bases between the two germline ends. DNA for the CDR3: TGTGCCAGCAGCTTCGGGACTACGAACACTGAAGCTTTCTTT. This translates into CASSFGTTNTEAFF.

This clone was seen a few times. Other DNA sequences in this specimen translate into the identical CDR3. The chain combines TRBV27 with TRBJ2-7; 10 bases match TRBD1. The CDR3 extends over 14 amino acids. V dropped 5 bases and J dropped 5; count of bases not matched to a gene: 6. Germline assignment: CDR1 MNHEY and CDR2 SMNVEV (reference sequence). DNA for the CDR3: TGTGCCAGCAGTCCCCGACAGGGGGCCCACGAGCAGTACTTC. It translates to CASSPRQGAHEQYF.

The rearrangement joins TRBV30 to TRBJ2-3; TRBD1 might be the D (6 bases). Germline lookup yields CDR1 GTSNPN and CDR2 SVGIG (reference sequence). The CDR3 runs to 13 residues. In DNA, the CDR3 is TGTGCTCACCATCGACAGGCCACAGATACGCAGTATTTT. Amino acid sequence: CAHHRQATDTQYF.

The chain uses TRBV25-1 and TRBJ1-6; D gene unclear. The V gene's germline CDR1 is MGHDK and CDR2 SYGVNS. V was trimmed by 1 base and J by 9 bases, leaving 16 bases between them. This CDR3 is 16 amino acids long. CDR3 residues: CASSELTRQLFSPLHF. The CDR3, as DNA: TGTGCCAGCAGTGAATTGACGAGGCAGCTTTTTTCACCCCTCCACTTT.

About this clone: Likely a read error: the CDR3 ends without its conserved phenylalanine or tryptophan. The chain is built from TRBV5-1 and TRBJ1-6; 9 bases fit TRBD1. This CDR3 spans 16 amino acids. Trimming at V came to 4 bases and at J to 5 bases, leaving 7 bases not matched to a gene. The germline V gene has CDR1 SGHRS and CDR2 YFSETQ. The CDR3 reads CASSTGTGIDNSPLHL. The CDR3 region has the DNA TGCGCCAGCAGCACGGGGACAGGGATTGATAATTCACCCCTCCACCTT.

V gene TRBV5-1 combines with J gene TRBJ1-2; 8 bases are shared with TRBD1. CDR1 and CDR2 from the germline V gene are SGHRS and YFSETQ. V dropped 4 bases and J dropped 5; count of bases not matched to a gene: 7. The CDR3 spans 14 residues. The CDR3 loop is CASSAGQELYGYTF. DNA for the CDR3: TGCGCCAGCAGCGCGGGACAGGAGCTGTATGGCTACACCTTC. The variable domain in full, completed from reference TRBV5-1 and TRBJ1-2, reads KAGVTQTPRYLIKTRGQQVTLSCSPISGHRSVSWYQQTPGQGLQFLFEYFSETQRNKGNFPGRFSGRQFSNSRSEMNVSTLELGDSALYLCASSAGQELYGYTFGSGTRLTVV.

The genes are TRBV6-1 and TRBJ2-1; 15 bases are a match to TRBD2. Germline V gene lookup returns CDR1 MNHNS and CDR2 SASEGT. The CDR3 sequence is 14 residues long. J was trimmed by 9 bases and V by 7 bases; bases with no gene match: 4. The CDR3 protein is CASKGLAGGGEQFF. For the CDR3, the DNA is TGTGCCAGCAAGGGACTAGCGGGGGGTGGTGAGCAGTTCTTC.